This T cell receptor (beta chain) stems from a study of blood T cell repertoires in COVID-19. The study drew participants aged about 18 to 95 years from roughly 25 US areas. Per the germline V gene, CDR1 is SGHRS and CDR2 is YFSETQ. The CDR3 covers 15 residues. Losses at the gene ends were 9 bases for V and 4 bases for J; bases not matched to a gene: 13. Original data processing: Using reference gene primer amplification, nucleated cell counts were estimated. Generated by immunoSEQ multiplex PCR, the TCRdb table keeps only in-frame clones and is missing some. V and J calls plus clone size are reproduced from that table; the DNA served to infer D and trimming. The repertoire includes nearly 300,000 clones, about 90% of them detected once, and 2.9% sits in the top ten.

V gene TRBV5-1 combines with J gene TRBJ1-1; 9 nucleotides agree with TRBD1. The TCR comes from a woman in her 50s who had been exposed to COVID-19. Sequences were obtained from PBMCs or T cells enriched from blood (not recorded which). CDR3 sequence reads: CANRKGYRGPTEAFF. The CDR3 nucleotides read TGCGCCAACAGGAAGGGGTACAGGGGGCCCACTGAAGCTTTCTTT.